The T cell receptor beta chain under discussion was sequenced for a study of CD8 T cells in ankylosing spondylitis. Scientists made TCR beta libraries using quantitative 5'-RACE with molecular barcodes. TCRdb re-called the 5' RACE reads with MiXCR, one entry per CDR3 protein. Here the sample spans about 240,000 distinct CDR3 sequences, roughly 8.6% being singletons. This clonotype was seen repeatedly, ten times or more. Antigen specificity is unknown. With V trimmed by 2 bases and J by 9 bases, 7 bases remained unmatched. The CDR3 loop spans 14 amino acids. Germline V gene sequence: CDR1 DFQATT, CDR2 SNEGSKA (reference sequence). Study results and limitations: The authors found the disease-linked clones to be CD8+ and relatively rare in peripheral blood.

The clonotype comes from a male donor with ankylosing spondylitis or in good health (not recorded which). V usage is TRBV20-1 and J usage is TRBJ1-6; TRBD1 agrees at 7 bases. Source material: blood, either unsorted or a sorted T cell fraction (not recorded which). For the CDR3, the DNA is TGCAGTGCTAGAAAAGGGGGCTCGAGTTCACCCCTCCACTTT. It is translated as CSARKGGSSSPLHF.